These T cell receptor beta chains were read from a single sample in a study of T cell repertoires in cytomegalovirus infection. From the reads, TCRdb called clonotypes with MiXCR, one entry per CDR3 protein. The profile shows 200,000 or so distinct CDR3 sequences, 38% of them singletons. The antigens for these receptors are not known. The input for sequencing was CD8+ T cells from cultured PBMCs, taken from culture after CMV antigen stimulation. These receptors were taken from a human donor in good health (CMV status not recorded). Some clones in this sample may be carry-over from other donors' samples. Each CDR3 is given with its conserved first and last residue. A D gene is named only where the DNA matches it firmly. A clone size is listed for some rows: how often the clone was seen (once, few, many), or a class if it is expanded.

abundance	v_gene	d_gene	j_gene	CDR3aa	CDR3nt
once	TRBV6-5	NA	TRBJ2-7	CASSYLETYEQYF	TGTGCCAGCAGTTACTTAGAGACCTACGAGCAGTACTTC
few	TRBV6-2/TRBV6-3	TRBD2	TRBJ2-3	CASKAAGGTDTQYF	TGTGCCAGCAAAGCGGCGGGAGGCACAGATACGCAGTATTTT
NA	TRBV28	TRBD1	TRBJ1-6	CATRTGNSYNSPLHF	TGTGCCACCAGGACAGGGAACTCCTATAATTCACCCCTCCACTTT
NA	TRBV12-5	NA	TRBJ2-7	CASGLSRTEQYF	TGTGCTAGTGGTTTGTCGAGGACAGAGCAGTACTTC
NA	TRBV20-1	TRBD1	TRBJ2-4	CSGGGQGKNIQYF	TGCAGTGGGGGCGGACAGGGCAAAAACATTCAGTACTTC
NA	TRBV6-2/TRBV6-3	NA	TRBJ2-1	CASNLPNEQFF	TGTGCCAGCAATCTGCCTAATGAGCAGTTCTTC
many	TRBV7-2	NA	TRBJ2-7	CASSYRDNYEQYF	TGTGCCAGCAGCTACCGGGACAACTACGAGCAGTACTTC
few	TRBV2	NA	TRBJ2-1	CARTGAGNEQFF	TGTGCCAGGACAGGAGCGGGCAATGAGCAGTTCTTC
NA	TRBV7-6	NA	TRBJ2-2	CASSLALWVAGELFF	TGTGCCAGCAGCTTAGCGCTATGGGTGGCCGGGGAGCTGTTTTTT
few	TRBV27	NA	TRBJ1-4	CASRRSGRLEKLFF	TGTGCCAGCAGAAGGTCCGGCAGGCTTGAAAAACTGTTTTTT
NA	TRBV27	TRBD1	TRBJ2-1	CASSWDRVNEQFF	TGTGCCAGCAGTTGGGACAGGGTAAATGAGCAGTTCTTC
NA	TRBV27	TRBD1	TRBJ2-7	CASRRQGSVYEQYF	TGTGCCAGCAGGAGACAGGGATCGGTATACGAGCAGTACTTC
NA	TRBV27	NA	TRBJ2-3	CASLGGVATDTQYF	TGTGCCAGTCTAGGGGGAGTAGCGACAGATACGCAGTATTTT
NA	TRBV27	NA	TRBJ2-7	CASRLSVGGRGEQYF	TGTGCCAGCCGGCTGTCCGTGGGGGGCAGGGGCGAGCAGTACTTC
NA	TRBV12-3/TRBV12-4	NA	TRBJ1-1	CASSHDSPTEAFF	TGTGCCAGCAGTCACGACAGCCCCACTGAAGCTTTCTTT
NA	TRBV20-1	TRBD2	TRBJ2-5	CSARGGVGLAGGDQYF	TGCAGTGCTAGAGGCGGAGTTGGACTAGCGGGAGGGGACCAGTACTTC
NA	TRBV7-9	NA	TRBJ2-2	CASSPEGGTGELFF	TGTGCCAGCAGCCCAGAGGGCGGCACCGGGGAGCTGTTTTTT
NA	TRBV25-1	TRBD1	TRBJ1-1	CASSGHRGPTNTEAFF	TGTGCCAGCAGTGGTCACAGGGGCCCTACGAACACTGAAGCTTTCTTT
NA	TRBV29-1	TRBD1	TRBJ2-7	CSGSGQGCIWEQYF	TGCAGCGGTTCGGGACAGGGGTGTATTTGGGAGCAGTACTTC
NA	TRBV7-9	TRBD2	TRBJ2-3	CASSPRIGSGSGQGDTQYF	TGTGCCAGCAGCCCCCGGATCGGAAGCGGGAGTGGGCAGGGAGATACGCAGTATTTT
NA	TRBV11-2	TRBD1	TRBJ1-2	CASSLDRIIPGQGASSFGMGYTF	TGTGCCAGCAGCTTAGACCGCATAATCCCGGGACAGGGAGCATCGTCGTTTGGGATGGGCTACACCTTC
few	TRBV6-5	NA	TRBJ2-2	CASSYEGLDTGELFF	TGTGCCAGCAGTTACGAGGGGCTGGACACCGGGGAGCTGTTTTTT
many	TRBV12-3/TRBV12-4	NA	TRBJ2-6	CASMIYSGANVLTF	TGTGCCAGCATGATCTACTCTGGGGCCAACGTCCTGACTTTC
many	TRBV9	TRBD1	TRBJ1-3	CASSMDRGSTAGNTIYF	TGTGCCAGCAGCATGGACAGGGGTTCGACGGCGGGAAACACCATATATTTT
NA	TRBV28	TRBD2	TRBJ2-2	CASSLGTSPGELFF	TGTGCCAGCAGTTTAGGGACTAGCCCCGGGGAGCTGTTTTTT
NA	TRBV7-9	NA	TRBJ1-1	CASSSPGAGEAFF	TGTGCCAGCAGCTCCCCCGGGGCCGGCGAAGCTTTCTTT
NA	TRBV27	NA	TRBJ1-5	CASSLNGQINQPQHF	TGTGCCAGCAGTTTAAATGGACAGATTAATCAGCCCCAGCATTTT
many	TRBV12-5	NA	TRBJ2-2	CASRSDIDANTGELFF	TGTGCTAGTCGATCCGACATAGACGCGAACACCGGGGAGCTGTTTTTT
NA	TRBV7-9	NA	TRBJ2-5	CASSLPAQETQYF	TGTGCCAGCAGCTTACCCGCACAAGAGACCCAGTACTTC
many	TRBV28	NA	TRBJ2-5	CASSFRKRRTPQYF	TGTGCCAGCAGTTTTCGAAAGCGGAGGACGCCACAGTACTTC
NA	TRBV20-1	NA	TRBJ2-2	CTAQGEVSGELFF	TGCACTGCCCAAGGGGAAGTGTCCGGGGAGCTGTTTTTT
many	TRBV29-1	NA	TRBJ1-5	CSVGSNINQPQHF	TGCAGCGTGGGATCAAATATCAATCAGCCCCAGCATTTT
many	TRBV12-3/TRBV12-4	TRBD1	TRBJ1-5	CASSSTYRGRSNQPQHF	TGTGCCAGCAGTTCAACCTACAGGGGGCGAAGCAATCAGCCCCAGCATTTT
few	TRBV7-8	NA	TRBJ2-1	CASSLLHEQFF	TGTGCCAGCAGCTTACTCCATGAGCAGTTCTTC
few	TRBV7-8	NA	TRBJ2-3	CASSLGGASTDTQYF	TGTGCCAGCAGCTTAGGGGGGGCGAGCACAGATACGCAGTATTTT
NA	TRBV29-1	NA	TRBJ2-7	CSVESAGPYEQYF	TGCAGCGTTGAATCCGCAGGACCCTACGAGCAGTACTTC
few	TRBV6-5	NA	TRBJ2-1	CASKLGDTPYNEQFF	TGTGCCAGCAAACTAGGGGATACCCCTTACAATGAGCAGTTCTTC
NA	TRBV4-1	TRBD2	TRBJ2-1	CASSQLAGSSYNEQFF	TGCGCCAGCAGCCAACTAGCGGGTTCCTCCTACAATGAGCAGTTCTTC
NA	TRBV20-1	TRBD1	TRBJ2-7	CSARDSGTGAEQYF	TGCAGTGCTAGGGATTCCGGGACAGGGGCCGAGCAGTACTTC
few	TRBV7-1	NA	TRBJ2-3	CASSPGLEDTQYF	TGTGCCAGCAGCCCGGGGCTCGAGGATACGCAGTATTTT
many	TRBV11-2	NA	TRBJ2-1	CASSLLANSYNEQFF	TGTGCCAGCAGCTTATTAGCGAACTCCTACAATGAGCAGTTCTTC
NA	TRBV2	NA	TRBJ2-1	CASNNDDSLGYNEQFF	TGTGCCAGCAACAATGACGACAGTCTAGGATACAATGAGCAGTTCTTC
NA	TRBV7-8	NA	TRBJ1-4	CASSSLGGASEKLFF	TGTGCCAGCAGCTCACTGGGGGGGGCGTCAGAAAAACTGTTTTTT
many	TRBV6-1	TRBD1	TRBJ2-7	CASSAGTGEGSEQYF	TGTGCCAGCAGTGCCGGGACAGGGGAGGGAAGCGAGCAGTACTTC
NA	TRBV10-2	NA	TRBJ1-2	CASSPANYGYTF	TGCGCCAGCAGTCCAGCTAACTATGGCTACACCTTC
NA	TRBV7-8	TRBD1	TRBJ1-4	CASSSTGGLYEKLFF	TGTGCCAGCAGCTCCACAGGGGGTTTGTATGAAAAACTGTTTTTT
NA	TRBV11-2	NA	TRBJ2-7	CASQPENPYEQYF	TGTGCCAGTCAGCCCGAAAACCCCTACGAGCAGTACTTC
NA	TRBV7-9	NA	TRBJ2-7	CASSLGTSVKDEQYF	TGTGCCAGCAGCTTGGGGACGAGCGTGAAGGACGAGCAGTACTTC
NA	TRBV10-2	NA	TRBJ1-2	CASRPSTEYGYTF	TGCGCCAGCAGACCTTCGACGGAATATGGCTACACCTTC
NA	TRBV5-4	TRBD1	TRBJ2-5	CASSLNAQGAGETQYF	TGTGCCAGCAGCTTGAACGCCCAGGGGGCAGGGGAGACCCAGTACTTC
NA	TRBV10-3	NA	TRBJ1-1	CATAMNTEAFF	TGTGCGACGGCCATGAACACTGAAGCTTTCTTT
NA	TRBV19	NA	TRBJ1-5	CARTVGDLNQPQHF	TGTGCCAGGACTGTTGGGGACCTGAATCAGCCCCAGCATTTT
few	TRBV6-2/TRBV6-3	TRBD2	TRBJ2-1	CASSYIMGLALDNEQFF	TGTGCCAGCAGTTACATAATGGGACTAGCGCTTGACAATGAGCAGTTCTTC
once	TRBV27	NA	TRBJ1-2	CASSLTYGYYGYTF	TGTGCCAGCAGCCTAACCTACGGGTACTATGGCTACACCTTC
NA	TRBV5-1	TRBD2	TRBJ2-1	CASSSPILAGESEQFF	TGCGCCAGCAGTTCTCCAATACTAGCGGGAGAAAGTGAGCAGTTCTTC
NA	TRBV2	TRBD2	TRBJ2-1	CASPGLAGTEQFF	TGTGCCAGCCCGGGACTAGCGGGAACTGAGCAGTTCTTC
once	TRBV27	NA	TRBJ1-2	CASSLYSQGLNNYGYTF	TGTGCCAGCAGTTTATATTCGCAGGGGTTAAATAACTATGGCTACACCTTC
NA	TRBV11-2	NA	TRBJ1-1	CASSPTVGSNTEAFF	TGTGCCAGCAGCCCCACAGTCGGGTCCAACACTGAAGCTTTCTTT